The clone carrying this TCR beta chain has only one observation. The CDR3 totals 15 residues. V lost 5 bases to trimming and J lost 0 bases; unmatched junction nucleotides: 2. CDR1 and CDR2 from the germline V gene are WSHSY and SAAADI. This sample stems from a study of blood T cell repertoires in COVID-19. Study as a whole: T cells, B-cell-depleted T cells, or PBMCs supplied cDNA or gDNA.

Original processing methods: Scientists estimated how many nucleated cells there were by amplifying reference gene primers. Produced via immunoSEQ multiplex PCR; TCRdb's table is partial and in-frame only. The DNA gave D and trimming, while V, J and clone size come from that table. The table has 330,000 or so clones, about 92% seen once. Sequencing was carried out using peripheral blood. This receptor was taken from a woman aged 55-69 years with COVID-19, enrolled during active disease. The chain recombines TRBV10-2 with TRBJ2-7, with 12 bases identical to TRBD2. CDR3 residues: CASSRTSGASYEQYF. CDR3 DNA sequence: TGCGCCAGCAGTCGGACTAGCGGGGCCTCCTACGAGCAGTACTTC.